One T cell receptor beta chain is described in this entry. Its target is unknown. Collection of lesional scalp punch biopsies and peripheral blood was performed in alopecia areata patients. This entry comes from a study of CD8+ T cells in alopecia areata. Study-wide points: Clonality was higher in lesional than normal scalp, especially in alopecia totalis/universalis.

Trimming removed 5 bases at V and 3 bases at J, with 23 bases between. This CDR3 is built from 18 residues. The germline V gene encodes CDR1 SGHVS and CDR2 FQNEAQ. RNA extraction and reverse transcription yielded cDNA as sequencing template. The method was immunoSEQ multiplex PCR; TCRdb's version includes in-frame clones alone and lacks a portion of them. The table includes approximately 30,000 clones, approximately 58% detected once. The receptor comes from a human donor with alopecia areata. V is TRBV7-8 and J is TRBJ1-5, with a possible D match to TRBD1 (5 bases). Sequencing was performed on NKG2D-high CD8+ T cells sorted from blood. CDR3 bases: TGTGCCAGCAGCAGATGGCCTGAGGCACAGGCCCTCAATCAGCCCCAGCATTTT. Amino acids: CASSRWPEAQALNQPQHF.